This T cell receptor beta chain was identified in a study of blood T cell repertoires in COVID-19. Study in general: From the United States, Italy and Spain came samples of acute and convalescent COVID-19. PBMCs, B-cell-depleted T cells, or T cells provided the cDNA or gDNA that made up the material.

V lost 1 base and J 1 base, leaving 9 bases between the germline ends. CDR1 and CDR2 from the germline V gene are SGHDT and YYEEEE. This CDR3 is 15 amino acids long. In the original analysis: Cell counts per sample came from amplifying reference gene primers. Some clones are missing from TCRdb's copy, which holds only in-frame ones; the method was immunoSEQ multiplex PCR. The V and J calls and clone size come from that table; D and trimming were worked out from the DNA. Of about 88,000 clones detected, approximately 90% appear once; the ten largest clones hold about 2.9%. The chain carries TRBV5-6 and TRBJ2-1, with TRBD2 as a possible D gene (6 bases). Material for sequencing was peripheral blood. The sequence came from an elderly woman with acute or convalescent COVID-19. The CDR3 loop reads CASSLMGRSYNEQFF. The CDR3, as DNA: TGTGCCAGCAGCTTGATGGGGAGGTCCTACAATGAGCAGTTCTTC.